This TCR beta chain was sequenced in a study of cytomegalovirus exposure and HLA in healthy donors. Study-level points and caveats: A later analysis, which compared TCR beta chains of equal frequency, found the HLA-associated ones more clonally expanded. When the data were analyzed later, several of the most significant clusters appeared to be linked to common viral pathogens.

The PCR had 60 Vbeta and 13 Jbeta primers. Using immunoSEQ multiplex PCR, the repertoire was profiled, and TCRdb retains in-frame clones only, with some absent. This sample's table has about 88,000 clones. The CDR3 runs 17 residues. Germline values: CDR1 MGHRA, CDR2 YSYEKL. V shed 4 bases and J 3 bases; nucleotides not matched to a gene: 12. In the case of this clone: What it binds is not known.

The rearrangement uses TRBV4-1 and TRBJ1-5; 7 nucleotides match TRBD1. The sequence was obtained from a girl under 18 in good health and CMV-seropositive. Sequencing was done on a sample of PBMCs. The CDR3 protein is CASSPGQAKKPNQPQHF. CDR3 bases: TGCGCCAGCAGCCCCGGACAGGCCAAAAAACCCAATCAGCCCCAGCATTTT.